This record covers a single T cell receptor beta chain. This clonotype showed up just a few times. It has no known antigen specificity. No base-level quality is on record; no much larger clone is a single base apart. The record originates from a study of CD8 T cells in ankylosing spondylitis (dated by TCRdb to the late 2010s). Regarding the complete study: T cell receptor beta repertoires were profiled in healthy donors and ankylosing spondylitis patients so that disease-linked TCR variants could be found. In total, the full study cohort was made up of roughly 110 healthy donors and 25 to 30 ankylosing spondylitis patients. Samples of peripheral blood were taken, and for ankylosing spondylitis patients, synovial fluid was collected as well. Paper-wide results and their limitations: A CD8+ phenotype was shown by the disease-linked clones, which were found at relatively low frequencies in peripheral blood. The disease-linked clones were reported to be significantly enriched in matched synovial fluid samples from ankylosing spondylitis patients. A TCR beta motif made up of about eight highly homologous amino acid variants appeared to be characteristic of blood from ankylosing spondylitis patients. Some TCR beta motif variants had previously been reported in synovial fluid and blood of reactive arthritis patients, which suggested common disease-initiation mechanisms.

V is shortened by 6 bases, J by 9 bases, and the region joining them spans 17 bases. CDR1 and CDR2 are drawn from the germline V gene (reference sequence): DFQATT, SNEGSKA. The CDR3, from cysteine to phenylalanine, totals 12 residues. Only the CDR3 DNA is retained, 36 bases long and in frame from the first base. The reads were generated on an Illumina HiSeq 2500. Quantitative 5'-RACE with molecular barcodes was the method used to prepare the TCR beta libraries. The study's processing was this. A new computational method based on a probabilistic model of VDJ rearrangement was used to identify disease-linked TCR variants. TCRdb passed the public sequencing reads through fastp at Q25 and MiXCR, retaining productive beta sequences. Each entry merges the rows of one CDR3 protein and shows their most common DNA and genes. The V and J calls, along with clone size, are taken from TCRdb and not from the paper's own processing. Present in this sample are some 840,000 distinct CDR3 sequences, approximately 10% of which were seen just once. The leading ten clones occupy 0.51% of the sample.

The TCR sequence derives from a male donor with ankylosing spondylitis. The chain uses TRBV20-1 and TRBJ1-2; the D segment could be TRBD1, given 6 matching bases. Source material: blood, either unsorted or a sorted T cell fraction (not recorded which). The CDR3 protein sequence reads: CSAKTGLSSYTF. The DNA is as follows: TGCAGTGCCAAAACAGGGCTGAGTAGCTACACCTTC.